What follows is one T cell receptor (beta chain) and its context. V shed 5 bases, J shed 0 bases, and the junction held 9 bases outside the gene matches. This CDR3 has 16 residues. CDR1 is SGHVS, CDR2 FNYEAQ, per germline. This record comes from a study of blood T cell repertoires in COVID-19. Under the authors' procedure: Quantification of nucleated cells was approximated via reference gene primer amplification. Clones were read by immunoSEQ multiplex PCR, and TCRdb kept only the in-frame ones, dropping some. The V and J calls and the clone size are those of that table, but D and trimming were determined from the DNA. The repertoire holds approximately 170,000 clones, with around nine tenths as singletons.

J is TRBJ2-5 and V is TRBV7-6, with TRBD1 matching 7 bases. Specimen: peripheral blood. This TCR was recovered from a man in his sixties or seventies with acute or convalescent COVID-19. The CDR3 region is CASSRTSQGYQETQYF. In nucleotides, the CDR3 is TGTGCCAGCAGCAGGACCTCACAGGGGTACCAAGAGACCCAGTACTTC.